The 21 T cell receptor beta chains reported below all come from one sample, sequenced in a study of molecular identifiers for immune sequencing clone quantification. TCRdb re-analysed the PCR reads in MiXCR, keeping a single row per CDR3 protein. The sample holds approximately 680,000 distinct CDR3 sequences, about 25% seen once. The material sequenced was naive CD8+ T cells from blood, with Jurkat cell RNA spiked in. Described subset: FACS-sorted CD8+CD4-CCR7+CD45RA+ naive T cells. These receptors were taken from a human donor in good health. Some libraries in this study had Jurkat cell RNA spiked in.

In this sample, this clonotype turned up once. A read error is possible here, since a much larger clone lies one base away. The chain carries TRBV2 and TRBJ2-5; D may correspond to TRBD1 or TRBD2 (6 bases each). Germline V gene data show CDR1 as SNHLY and CDR2 as FYNNEI. The CDR3 spans 16 residues. CDR3 residues: CASGEGSGALQETQYF. Written as DNA, the CDR3 is TGTGCCAGCGGTGAAGGTTCGGGGGCGCTCCAAGAGACCCAGTACTTC.

The rearrangement joins TRBV14 to TRBJ2-5; D possibly matches TRBD1 or TRBD2 (5 bases each). Deletions cut 2 bases from V and 1 base from J, with 20 bases between. The CDR3 spans 18 residues. Looked up from germline, CDR1 is SGHDN and CDR2 is FVKESK. This CDR3 reads CASSQKVLGTGPQETQYF. The CDR3 DNA reads as TGTGCCAGCAGCCAAAAAGTTCTCGGGACGGGCCCCCAAGAGACCCAGTACTTC.

This chain connects TRBV15 to TRBJ2-3; 8 bases align to TRBD2. J gave up 4 bases and V 0 bases, and 15 bases lay outside the gene matches. Germline V lookup: CDR1 LNHNV, CDR2 YYDKDF (reference sequence). The CDR3 is 19 residues long. CDR3 protein: CATSRDPGLAITSPDTQYF. DNA for the CDR3: TGTGCCACCAGCAGAGATCCCGGACTAGCTATCACTAGCCCAGATACGCAGTATTTT.

Points on this clonotype: This may be a read error: a much more frequent sequence differs by one nucleotide. The J gene is TRBJ2-7, the V gene TRBV7-2, with 12 bases lining up with TRBD2. The CDR3 length is 16 residues. Germline V gives CDR1 SGHTA, CDR2 FQGNSA. Here the CDR3 reads CAGSLVASGRAGEQYF. CDR3 in DNA: TGTGCCGGCAGCTTAGTTGCTAGCGGGAGGGCCGGCGAGCAGTACTTC.

This clonotype occurred a few times. The chain carries TRBV11-2 and TRBJ2-7, with 10 positions matching TRBD2. CDR1 is SGHAT, CDR2 FQNNGV, per germline. With V trimmed by 0 bases and J by 4 bases, 6 bases remained unmatched. The CDR3 has 16 residues. The CDR3 loop is CASSLETGTSAYEQYF. The CDR3 coding sequence is TGTGCCAGCAGCTTAGAAACCGGGACTAGCGCTTACGAGCAGTACTTC.

A note on this clonotype: One base away lies a much larger clone, so this may be a sequencing read error. The chain recombines TRBV10-3 with TRBJ1-4; D uncertain. The germline gives CDR1 ENHRY, CDR2 SYGVKD. The CDR3 totals 14 residues. Written as DNA, the CDR3 is TGTGCCATCAGTGCTGGAGCAGCTAATGAAAAACTGGTTTTT. This sequence encodes CAISAGAANEKLVF.

This chain connects TRBV12-3 or TRBV12-4 to TRBJ1-2; 9 positions agree with TRBD1. The CDR3 has 15 amino acids. The J segment lost 7 bases and the V segment lost 5 bases, leaving 11 bases of the junction unmatched. In DNA form, the CDR3 reads TGTGCCAGCAGTCTATGGACAGGGGATCAGCTTGGCTACACCTTC. This translates into CASSLWTGDQLGYTF.

On this clonotype itself: At one end the junction does not follow the germline gene, possibly because of a read error. The chain uses TRBV4-2 and TRBJ2-1, with TRBD2 matching 9 bases. The CDR3 covers 15 residues. CDR1 is LGHNA and CDR2 is YNFKEQ in the germline V gene. The CDR3: CASSQEGGRGNERFF. The CDR3 coding sequence is TGTGCCAGCAGCCAAGAGGGCGGGAGGGGAAATGAGCGGTTCTTC.

This clonotype turned up a few times. The rearrangement uses TRBV27 and TRBJ1-3; possibly TRBD1 for D (6 bases). Germline-derived CDR1 and CDR2 are MNHEY and SMNVEV (reference sequence). The CDR3 covers 16 residues. V was pared by 7 bases and J by 3 bases, with 19 bases between. CDR3 sequence reads: CASNRTGTTNGNTIYF. The CDR3 nucleotides are TGTGCCAGCAACCGCACAGGGACAACTAATGGAAACACCATATATTTT.

V and J are TRBV27 and TRBJ2-5; D may be TRBD1 (6 bases). CDR3 length equals 14 residues. Trimming removed 3 bases at V and 5 bases at J, with 13 bases between. Germline CDR1 is MNHEY and CDR2 is SMNVEV (reference sequence). CDR3 loop: CASSFLSGAETQYF. Here the CDR3 DNA reads TGTGCCAGCAGTTTCTTGTCAGGGGCGGAGACCCAGTACTTC.

At least ten counts were recorded for this clonotype. This chain links TRBV4-2 with TRBJ2-5; D assignment may be TRBD1 or TRBD2 (5 bases each). From germline, CDR1 is LGHNA and CDR2 YNFKEQ. The CDR3 runs to 18 residues. V lost 0 bases, J lost 5 bases, and 22 bases lay in between. This CDR3 is CASSQDAWEQGPRETQYF. For the CDR3, the DNA is TGTGCCAGCAGCCAAGATGCTTGGGAGCAGGGCCCACGGGAGACCCAGTACTTC.

The chain uses TRBV20-1 and TRBJ1-1; tentatively, D is TRBD1 (6 bases). The ends were cut back, 0 bases at V and 5 bases at J, with 16 bases in the middle. The CDR3 runs to 15 residues. In germline, CDR1 is DFQATT, CDR2 SNEGSKA (reference sequence). The CDR3 region has the DNA TGCAGTGCTAGAGATCTTGAAGCAGGGGAGACTGAAGCTTTCTTT. Encoded protein: CSARDLEAGETEAFF.

This clonotype showed up many times. The chain links TRBV7-2 to TRBJ2-1, with 9 bases aligning to TRBD2. Per the germline V gene, CDR1 is SGHTA and CDR2 is FQGNSA. Losses at the gene ends were 1 base for V and 2 bases for J; bases not matched to a gene: 3. The CDR3 spans 16 residues. CDR3 loop: CASSLETSGPYNEQFF. Here the CDR3 DNA reads TGTGCCAGCAGCTTAGAAACTAGCGGGCCCTACAATGAGCAGTTCTTC.

V usage is TRBV6-6 and J usage is TRBJ1-1, with D uncertain. V lost 7 bases, J lost 2 bases, and 14 bases lay in between. This CDR3 contains 14 residues. In germline, CDR1 is MNHNY, CDR2 SVGAGI (reference sequence). CDR3: CASTGLTLNTEAFF. CDR3 sequence (DNA): TGTGCCAGCACAGGCCTGACACTCAACACTGAAGCTTTCTTT.

This clonotype was observed a handful of times. The CDR3 coding sequence is TGCGCCGCAAGAGGGGGGCGCGGGAACACTGAAGCTTTCTTT. Its translation is CAARGGRGNTEAFF. V usage is TRBV4-1 and J usage is TRBJ1-1; tentatively, D is TRBD1 (6 bases). Germline V CDR1 and CDR2: MGHRA, YSYEKL. The CDR3 has 14 residues. The V end was cut by 11 bases, the J end by 1 base, with 17 bases between.

This clonotype came up many times. The chain employs TRBV29-1 and TRBJ1-1, with D perhaps matching TRBD1 (5 bases). Trimming removed 1 base at V and 3 bases at J, with 9 bases between. The CDR3 is 13 residues long. Germline lookup yields CDR1 SQVTM and CDR2 ANQGSEA. The CDR3 loop is CSVEGGTDTEAFF. The CDR3 nucleotides read TGCAGCGTTGAAGGGGGGACGGACACTGAAGCTTTCTTT.

This clonotype was observed at least ten times. The V gene is TRBV5-4, the J gene TRBJ2-6, with no clear D. The V and J ends lost 7 bases and 0 bases respectively, with 14 bases between them. The CDR3 is 16 residues long. The germline CDR1 and CDR2 sequences are SGHNT and YYREEE (reference sequence). The CDR3 loop is CASRPDPSSGANVLTF. CDR3 nucleotides: TGTGCCAGCCGACCTGACCCCAGCTCTGGGGCCAACGTCCTGACTTTC. Supplemented by reference TRBV5-4 and TRBJ2-6, the full variable domain reads ETGVTQSPTHLIKTRGQQVTLRCSSQSGHNTVSWYQQALGQGPQFIFQYYREEENGRGNFPPRFSGLQFPNYSSELNVNALELDDSALYLCASRPDPSSGANVLTFGAGSRLTVL.

The V and J genes are TRBV6-5 and TRBJ1-1; D gene ambiguous. The CDR3 is 15 residues long. V gave up 8 bases and J gave up 0 bases, with 16 bases separating them. Germline CDR1 and CDR2: MNHEY and SVGAGI. CDR3 in DNA: TGTGCCAGCCAAACCGAAATACAGTTGAACACTGAAGCTTTCTTT. Amino acids: CASQTEIQLNTEAFF.

This clonotype was detected many times. The rearrangement links TRBV7-2 to TRBJ2-7, with D tentatively TRBD2 (5 bases). Germline-derived CDR1 and CDR2 are SGHTA and FQGNSA. The V end was cut by 5 bases, the J end by 5 bases, with 13 bases between. This CDR3 has 13 amino acids. The CDR3 coding sequence is TGTGCCAGCAGCCAGGACCTAGCCAACGAGCAGTACTTC. As protein: CASSQDLANEQYF.

The chain recombines TRBV28 with TRBJ2-3, with a tentative D call TRBD2 (5 bases). Trimming pared 7 bases from V and 2 bases from J, leaving 13 bases between. The CDR3 is 14 residues long. The germline V gene encodes CDR1 MDHEN and CDR2 SYDVKM. The CDR3 sequence is CASTREALTDTQYF. In nucleotides, the CDR3 is TGTGCCAGCACGAGGGAAGCGCTCACAGATACGCAGTATTTT.

This clonotype showed up many times. This rearrangement joins TRBV7-3 to TRBJ2-3; 11 bases are shared with TRBD2. CDR1 is SGHTA, CDR2 FQGTGA, per germline. V was pared by 3 bases and J by 4 bases, with 3 bases of the junction left unmatched. The CDR3 covers 15 residues. The CDR3 protein is CASSFVAGGSDTQYF. The CDR3, as DNA: TGTGCCAGCAGCTTTGTAGCGGGAGGGTCAGATACGCAGTATTTT.